These T cell receptor beta chains were read from a single sample in a study of blood T cell repertoires in COVID-19. Some clones are missing from TCRdb's copy, which holds only in-frame ones; the method was immunoSEQ multiplex PCR. Among roughly 300,000 clones, more than 75% were seen once, and the ten largest hold roughly 2%. Sample: PBMCs or T cells enriched from blood (not recorded which). Every receptor here comes from a woman aged 40 to 55 with acute COVID-19. CDR3s include the opening cysteine and the closing phenylalanine or tryptophan. The D gene is left open where the match is weak. Size tells how often a clone was seen (once, few, many) or the class of an expanded clone, and some rows leave it out.

V gene: TRBV5-4; clone size: NA; D gene: TRBD1; J gene: TRBJ1-1; CDR3 DNA: TGTGCCAGCAGCTTCCAAAAGGGGGCCCAGAACACTGAAGCTTTCTTT; CDR3 protein: CASSFQKGAQNTEAFF
V gene: TRBV7-2; clone size: NA; D gene: NA; J gene: TRBJ2-3; CDR3 DNA: TGTGCCAGCAGCCCCGTCGCAGCGCGCACAGATACGCAGTATTTT; CDR3 protein: CASSPVAARTDTQYF
V gene: TRBV11-2; clone size: NA; D gene: TRBD1; J gene: TRBJ1-2; CDR3 DNA: TGTGCCAGCAGCTTAGAAGCGTTAGGACAGGGACGCGGCTACACCTTC; CDR3 protein: CASSLEALGQGRGYTF
V gene: TRBV4-3; clone size: NA; D gene: TRBD2; J gene: TRBJ2-2; CDR3 DNA: TGCGCCAGCAGCCACGGGAGCAGCGGGAGGGCCCCGAACACCGGGGAGCTGTTTTTT; CDR3 protein: CASSHGSSGRAPNTGELFF
V gene: TRBV7-9; clone size: NA; D gene: NA; J gene: TRBJ1-4; CDR3 DNA: TGTGCCAGCAGCTTAGGAGTCCAGGGTAGTGAAAAACTGTTTTTT; CDR3 protein: CASSLGVQGSEKLFF
V gene: TRBV7-3; clone size: NA; D gene: TRBD1; J gene: TRBJ2-3; CDR3 DNA: TGTGCCAGCAGCTCACAGGGGACCGACACAGATACGCAGTATTTT; CDR3 protein: CASSSQGTDTDTQYF
V gene: TRBV4-2; clone size: NA; D gene: NA; J gene: TRBJ2-3; CDR3 DNA: TGTGCCAGCAGCCCGTGGGGGCCGGGCACAGATACGCAGTATTTT; CDR3 protein: CASSPWGPGTDTQYF
V gene: TRBV7-2; clone size: NA; D gene: NA; J gene: TRBJ1-4; CDR3 DNA: TGTGCCAGCAGCTTTACGACAGCAACTAATGAAAAACTGTTTTTT; CDR3 protein: CASSFTTATNEKLFF
V gene: TRBV7-8; clone size: NA; D gene: NA; J gene: TRBJ1-5; CDR3 DNA: TGTGCCAGCAGCTTAGCAACGGGAGGGGTGAGGCAGCCCCAGCATTTT; CDR3 protein: CASSLATGGVRQPQHF
V gene: TRBV30; clone size: NA; D gene: NA; J gene: TRBJ2-2; CDR3 DNA: TGTGCCTGGAGTGTAAACAGGGACACCGGGGAGCTGTTTTTT; CDR3 protein: CAWSVNRDTGELFF
V gene: TRBV7-2; clone size: NA; D gene: TRBD2; J gene: TRBJ2-7; CDR3 DNA: TGTGCCAGCAGCTTTGGTTATACTAGCGTCTACGAGCAGTACTTC; CDR3 protein: CASSFGYTSVYEQYF
V gene: TRBV6-4; clone size: few; D gene: NA; J gene: TRBJ1-6; CDR3 DNA: TGTGCCAGCAGTGACAGGTCCGAGGATAATTCACCCCTCCACTTT; CDR3 protein: CASSDRSEDNSPLHF
V gene: TRBV11-2; clone size: NA; D gene: TRBD2; J gene: TRBJ2-1; CDR3 DNA: TGTGCCAGCAGCTTAGGTTCCGGACTAGCCTCCTACAATGAGCAGTTCTTC; CDR3 protein: CASSLGSGLASYNEQFF
V gene: TRBV30; clone size: NA; D gene: TRBD2; J gene: TRBJ2-1; CDR3 DNA: TGTGCCTGGAACTCCTGGACTAGCCGTGGGTTCTTC; CDR3 protein: CAWNSWTSRGFF
V gene: TRBV2; clone size: NA; D gene: NA; J gene: TRBJ2-7; CDR3 DNA: TGTGCCAGCAGAGAAGCCGGGGGTGGGGATTTCCAGCAGTACTTC; CDR3 protein: CASREAGGGDFQQYF
V gene: TRBV4-1; clone size: NA; D gene: NA; J gene: TRBJ1-6; CDR3 DNA: TGCGCCAGCAGCCAAGGGCGGAATAATTCACCCCTCCACTTT; CDR3 protein: CASSQGRNNSPLHF
V gene: TRBV18; clone size: NA; D gene: TRBD2; J gene: TRBJ2-7; CDR3 DNA: TGTGCCAGCTCACCTGGGACTAGCGGGAGGAACGAGCAGTACTTC; CDR3 protein: CASSPGTSGRNEQYF
V gene: TRBV30; clone size: NA; D gene: TRBD1; J gene: TRBJ1-3; CDR3 DNA: TGTGCCTGGAACAAGGGGGCCACAAACACCATATATTTT; CDR3 protein: CAWNKGATNTIYF
V gene: TRBV6-2/TRBV6-3; clone size: NA; D gene: NA; J gene: TRBJ2-2; CDR3 DNA: TGTGCCAGCAGTTACGGGTTACTGACACGCACCGGGGAGCTGTTTTTT; CDR3 protein: CASSYGLLTRTGELFF
V gene: TRBV19; clone size: once; D gene: NA; J gene: TRBJ1-4; CDR3 DNA: TGTGCCAGTAGTTCAGGGATGGGCTTTGGGGAAAAACTGTTTTTT; CDR3 protein: CASSSGMGFGEKLFF
V gene: TRBV2; clone size: NA; D gene: TRBD1; J gene: TRBJ2-2; CDR3 DNA: TGTGCCAGCAGGATTGGGACAGCGAACACCGGGGAGCTGTTTTTT; CDR3 protein: CASRIGTANTGELFF
V gene: TRBV6-2/TRBV6-3; clone size: NA; D gene: TRBD1; J gene: TRBJ2-2; CDR3 DNA: TGTGCCAGCAGTTACAGAGGGACAGAGGTCACCGGGGAGCTGTTTTTT; CDR3 protein: CASSYRGTEVTGELFF
V gene: TRBV11-2; clone size: NA; D gene: NA; J gene: TRBJ1-2; CDR3 DNA: TGTGCCAGCAGCTCCCTCAGGGAGGGCTATGGCTACACCTTC; CDR3 protein: CASSSLREGYGYTF
V gene: TRBV4-1; clone size: NA; D gene: NA; J gene: TRBJ1-2; CDR3 DNA: TGCGCCAGCAGCCAAGGGTCCTTCTATTACTATGGCTACACCTTC; CDR3 protein: CASSQGSFYYYGYTF
V gene: TRBV24-1; clone size: few; D gene: NA; J gene: TRBJ1-2; CDR3 DNA: TGTGCCACCAGTGGTATTACAGGGAACTATGGCTACACCTTC; CDR3 protein: CATSGITGNYGYTF
V gene: TRBV4-1; clone size: NA; D gene: NA; J gene: TRBJ2-2; CDR3 DNA: TGCGCCAGCAGCCAAGATCTGAGAAACACCGGGGAGCTGTTTTTT; CDR3 protein: CASSQDLRNTGELFF
V gene: TRBV19; clone size: NA; D gene: TRBD1; J gene: TRBJ1-5; CDR3 DNA: TGTGCCAGTAGTATCAGGGGACAGGGGGCGCGGGGAAGCAATCAGCCCCAGCATTTT; CDR3 protein: CASSIRGQGARGSNQPQHF
V gene: TRBV3-1/TRBV3-2; clone size: NA; D gene: TRBD1; J gene: TRBJ1-6; CDR3 DNA: TGTGCCAGCAGCCCCCGGGACAGGGGATCACCCCTCCACTTT; CDR3 protein: CASSPRDRGSPLHF
V gene: TRBV7-2; clone size: NA; D gene: TRBD2; J gene: TRBJ2-2; CDR3 DNA: TGTGCCAGCAGCTTACAAGCGGGAGGGCTGAACACCGGGGAGCTGTTTTTT; CDR3 protein: CASSLQAGGLNTGELFF
V gene: TRBV28; clone size: NA; D gene: TRBD1; J gene: TRBJ1-5; CDR3 DNA: TGTGCCAGCAGTTTCTTCTTTAGGGACAGCGATCAGCCCCAGCATTTT; CDR3 protein: CASSFFFRDSDQPQHF
V gene: TRBV7-7; clone size: once; D gene: TRBD2; J gene: TRBJ2-7; CDR3 DNA: TGTGCCAGCAGCTTAATGGCGGGGGAATACGAGCAGTACTTC; CDR3 protein: CASSLMAGEYEQYF
V gene: TRBV7-2; clone size: NA; D gene: NA; J gene: TRBJ1-5; CDR3 DNA: TGTGCCAGCAGCTTAGCGCTAGGTTATCAGCCCCAGCATTTT; CDR3 protein: CASSLALGYQPQHF
V gene: TRBV6-2/TRBV6-3; clone size: NA; D gene: TRBD2; J gene: TRBJ2-1; CDR3 DNA: TGTGCCAGCAGTTACCCCAGCGGGGTTTACAATGAGCAGTTCTTC; CDR3 protein: CASSYPSGVYNEQFF
V gene: TRBV9; clone size: NA; D gene: NA; J gene: TRBJ1-2; CDR3 DNA: TGTGCCAGAACTACGGGATTCTATGGCTACACCTTC; CDR3 protein: CARTTGFYGYTF
V gene: TRBV11-3; clone size: NA; D gene: NA; J gene: TRBJ2-1; CDR3 DNA: TGTGCCAGCAGCTTAGGACGGCAGGGTCTAACCGATGAGCAGTTCTTC; CDR3 protein: CASSLGRQGLTDEQFF
V gene: TRBV15; clone size: NA; D gene: NA; J gene: TRBJ2-3; CDR3 DNA: TGTGCCACCAGCAGAGGCTACGGGGGAGTGGGGGATACGCAGTATTTT; CDR3 protein: CATSRGYGGVGDTQYF
V gene: TRBV7-6; clone size: NA; D gene: NA; J gene: TRBJ1-5; CDR3 DNA: TGTGCCAGCAGCTTAGGAGGGTTGAGCAATCAGCCCCAGCATTTT; CDR3 protein: CASSLGGLSNQPQHF
V gene: TRBV7-9; clone size: NA; D gene: TRBD2; J gene: TRBJ2-7; CDR3 DNA: TGTGCCAGCAGCCTAGCGGGAGCCCCCTACGAGCAGTACTTC; CDR3 protein: CASSLAGAPYEQYF
V gene: TRBV9; clone size: NA; D gene: NA; J gene: TRBJ2-1; CDR3 DNA: TGTGCCAGCAGCGTAGGGGCGGGCGCCTACAATGAGCAGTTCTTC; CDR3 protein: CASSVGAGAYNEQFF
V gene: TRBV24-1; clone size: NA; D gene: NA; J gene: TRBJ2-1; CDR3 DNA: TGTGCCACCAGTGATTCTAGGAGCGGGTACAATGAGCAGTTCTTC; CDR3 protein: CATSDSRSGYNEQFF
V gene: TRBV3-1/TRBV3-2; clone size: NA; D gene: TRBD1; J gene: TRBJ2-7; CDR3 DNA: TGTGCCAGCAGCCCGTCGACAGGGTCCTACGAGCAGTACTTC; CDR3 protein: CASSPSTGSYEQYF
V gene: TRBV2; clone size: NA; D gene: NA; J gene: TRBJ2-7; CDR3 DNA: TGTGCCAGCACACGGGAGTTCGAGCAGTACTTC; CDR3 protein: CASTREFEQYF